The sequence of this TCR beta chain was determined in a study of blood T cell repertoires in COVID-19. Overall study context: From T cells, B-cell-depleted T cells, or PBMCs came the material, which was cDNA or gDNA.

Original analysis: Amplified reference gene primers provided the basis for estimating nucleated cell counts. Sequenced by immunoSEQ multiplex PCR; TCRdb stores in-frame clones only, minus some. D and trimming come from the DNA, and the V and J calls and clone size come from that table. The table shows around 270,000 clones, with about 88% occurring only once. CDR3 length: 13 amino acids. With 3 bases removed from V and 6 bases from J, the gap between germline ends came to 10 bases. Germline V gene sequence: CDR1 PRHDT, CDR2 FYEKMQ (reference sequence). V is TRBV13 and J is TRBJ2-3, with D possibly being TRBD2 (5 bases). The receptor comes from a man aged 60 to 75 who had recovered from COVID-19. The sequenced material came from peripheral blood. DNA for the CDR3: TGTGCCAGCAGCTTTCGGGGTATGGATACGCAGTATTTT. Encoded protein: CASSFRGMDTQYF.